The TCR beta chain described here comes from a study of OX40 agonist ivuxolimab in advanced cancers. Notes on the research overall: Ivuxolimab, which targeted the costimulatory receptor OX40 (CD134), was an agonistic, fully human IgG2 monoclonal antibody. Intravenous ivuxolimab was administered to patients every 2 weeks at six dose levels: 0.01, 0.1, 0.3, 1.5, 3 and 10 mg/kg. Of the 50 to 55 dose-escalation patients, hepatocellular carcinoma was present in about 20, melanoma in around 15, renal cell carcinoma in 9 and head and neck cancer in 9. A male proportion of 82.7% and a mean age of approximately 58 years, ranging from 23 to 79, were recorded for the dose-escalation cohort. Patients were allowed to have had prior anti-PD-1, anti-PD-L1 or anti-CTLA-4 therapy, and around 37% of the dose-escalation patients had previously received checkpoint inhibitors. Three dose-escalation patients achieved partial responses, one with hepatocellular carcinoma and two with cutaneous melanoma. The purpose of peripheral TCRbeta sequencing was to test whether ivuxolimab changed TCR sequence diversity and led to clonal T-cell expansion. The paper covers the monotherapy dose-escalation part of the phase I ivuxolimab trial, which included N ≈ 50 patients.

Genomic DNA was extracted from sorted cells for sequencing of the TCRbeta CDR3 region. The immunoSEQ Assay was used to sequence the TCRbeta CDR3 regions. TCRdb took this table from immuneACCESS and kept in-frame rearrangements with V and J called. Such tables lack part of the clones; where checked against another copy, unresolved V genes explain under half of the gap, and the rest is unexplained. Recorded for this sample are 60,000 or so clones; about 83% of them occurred a single time. Together, the top ten hold 27% of the sample. CDR1 and CDR2 are drawn from the germline V gene (reference sequence): LNHNV, YYDKDF. The CDR3 holds 15 amino acids from the cysteine to the phenylalanine. Only the CDR3 part of the read is kept: 45 bases, read in frame from the first base. The trim is 6 bases for V and 0 bases for J, with a gap of 13 bases between the germline ends. Patients with a history of autoimmune disease or receiving systemic immunosuppression were excluded from the trial. Peripheral blood for TCR sequencing was drawn from every dose cohort at baseline, at cycle 4 day 1 and at cycle 7 day 1. The samples were drawn from a first-in-human, open-label, multicenter phase I dose-escalation trial of ivuxolimab. Adults with locally advanced or metastatic melanoma, renal cell carcinoma, hepatocellular carcinoma or head and neck squamous cell carcinoma were enrolled in the trial. Before TCR sequencing, CD4+ and CD8+ T cells were separately sorted from peripheral blood.

Here is what the overall study found, with its caveats: Low levels of normalized T-cell clonal expansion were also shown by some nonresponding patients. In the 0.1-3.0 mg/kg groups, partial responders were among the patients with the lowest normalized peripheral clonal expansion, particularly in CD8+ T cells. On average, CD8+ T cells showed more expanded clones than CD4+ T cells after ivuxolimab. At doses of 0.1 to 3.0 mg/kg, clonal expansion of both CD4+ and CD8+ blood T cells was observed from baseline to week 6. Antigen specificity was not determined for the clonally expanded peripheral T cells.

As regards this clone: It has no known antigen specificity. Base qualities are not at hand, and no much larger clone is one base apart.

The clonotype was recovered from an adult with an advanced solid tumor such as melanoma, head and neck, liver or kidney cancer. Here the chain combines TRBV15 and TRBJ2-3; the D gene cannot be resolved reliably. The material sequenced was CD4+ or CD8+ T cells sorted from blood, taken in a trial of the OX40 agonist ivuxolimab. The CDR3 is CATSRQVPSTDTQYF. The nucleotides read TGTGCCACCAGTCGGCAGGTACCTAGCACAGATACGCAGTATTTT.